The TCR beta chain under discussion was sequenced for a study of identical twins. Study-wide points: Compared with unrelated sharing, twin-shared out-of-frame alpha sequences had more low-probability sequences.

Every donor was a healthy Caucasian. As to this clonotype: Its antigen is not known.

TCRdb re-derived calls from the 5' RACE reads in MiXCR, one entry per CDR3 protein. The table has 700,000 or so distinct CDR3 sequences, over 8.5% seen once. The CDR3 has 12 amino acids. Germline-derived CDR1 and CDR2 are MRHNA and SNTAGT. Trimming removed 5 bases at V and 4 bases at J, with 7 bases between. In addition, the sample was reused for a study of yellow fever vaccine responses in identical twins.

The specimen was PBMCs. The rearrangement links TRBV6-4 to TRBJ2-3; perhaps TRBD1 as D (6 bases). The origin of this receptor is a woman aged 18-35 years in good health. CDR3: CASSTGSDTQYF. The CDR3 region has the DNA TGTGCCAGCAGTACAGGGTCAGATACGCAGTATTTT.